This T cell receptor beta chain was sequenced in a study of T-cell reconstitution after alpha-beta-depleted transplantation in children (dated by TCRdb to about 2016). About the full investigation: The study quantitatively tracked T-cell immune reconstitution after TCRalphabeta/CD19-depleted allogeneic hematopoietic cell transplantation in children using TCR repertoire profiling.

V and J are truncated by 7 bases and 3 bases respectively, leaving an intervening sequence of 13 bases. CDR1 SGHDT and CDR2 YYEEEE were looked up in the germline V gene. Spanning cysteine to phenylalanine, the CDR3 consists of 13 amino acids. Just CDR3 DNA is preserved here, 39 bases in frame from base 1. This clonotype was seen at least ten times. The target of this receptor is not known. No clone much larger than this one lies a single base away; base qualities are absent. The library relied on PCR. Sequencing was performed on an Illumina HiSeq 2500. Molecular barcoding was employed in the preparation of TCR libraries, with unique molecular identifiers being used to normalize TCRbeta repertoire quantification. The public reads were reprocessed in TCRdb via fastp at Q25 and MiXCR, keeping in-frame beta chains. Every entry covers one CDR3 protein and lists the most common genes and DNA from its rows. This sample lists fewer than 130,000 distinct CDR3 sequences; 9% to 12% were detected once. Roughly 8% of the sample belongs to the ten largest clones.

The starting material was PBMCs from the stem cell graft donor, obtained from the stem cell graft. The receptor was derived from a human donor who donated a stem cell graft to a child with acute lymphoblastic leukemia. The chain joins TRBV5-6 to TRBJ1-2; TRBD1 is a weak D gene call, 5 bases matching. The CDR3 here reads CASEGRDDYGYTF. At the DNA level, the sequence is TGTGCCAGCGAGGGGAGGGACGACTATGGCTACACCTTC.